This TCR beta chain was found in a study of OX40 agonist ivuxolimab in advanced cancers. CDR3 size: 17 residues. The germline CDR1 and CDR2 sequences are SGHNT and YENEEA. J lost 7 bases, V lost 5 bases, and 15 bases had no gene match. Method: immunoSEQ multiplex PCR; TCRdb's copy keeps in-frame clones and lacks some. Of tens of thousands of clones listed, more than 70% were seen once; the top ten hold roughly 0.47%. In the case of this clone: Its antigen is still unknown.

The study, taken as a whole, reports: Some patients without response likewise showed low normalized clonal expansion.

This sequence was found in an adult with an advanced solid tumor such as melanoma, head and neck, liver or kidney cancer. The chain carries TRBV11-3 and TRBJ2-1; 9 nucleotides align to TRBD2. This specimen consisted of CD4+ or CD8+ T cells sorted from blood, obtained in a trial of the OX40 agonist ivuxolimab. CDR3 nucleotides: TGTGCCAGCAGCCCCCAGTCGGGCGGGAGGGCAGGGAATGAGCAGTTCTTC. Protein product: CASSPQSGGRAGNEQFF.